This T cell receptor (beta chain) was sequenced for a study of shared T cell receptors in the human thymus. Germline values: CDR1 SGHRS, CDR2 YFSETQ. The CDR3 extends over 16 amino acids. The V gene end was trimmed by 4 bases and the J gene end by 3 bases; junction bases not matched to a gene: 12. Measured with immunoSEQ multiplex PCR; TCRdb has only the in-frame clones, and not every one. The data show 700,000 or so clones, with 75% to 90% seen just once and 0.0095% to 0.011% held by the top ten. This same sample was also taken into another study, of human thymus T cells. From that report: Having surgery to correct congenital heart defects, healthy Finnish infants acted as the donors. Corrective cardiac surgery supplied the resected thymus tissue. Unrelated individuals reportedly shared highly overlapping thymic TCR repertoires.

The rearrangement uses TRBV5-1 and TRBJ1-2; 7 bases match TRBD1. The sequencing sample was made of thymocytes. The receptor was derived from a girl under three years old with a congenital heart defect. The CDR3 spells CASSPRRGLVYYGYTF. CDR3 nucleotides: TGCGCCAGCAGCCCCCGGAGGGGGCTGGTTTACTATGGCTACACCTTC.